The 20 T cell receptor beta chains reported below all come from one sample, sequenced in a study of blood T cell repertoires in COVID-19. TCRdb keeps only in-frame clones here, not all; method: immunoSEQ multiplex PCR. In the table there are a few hundred thousand clones, about 80% of which are singletons. Sequencing used peripheral blood. The receptor source for this set is an older woman with acute or convalescent COVID-19.

This chain joins TRBV11-2 and TRBJ1-1; possibly TRBD1 for D (5 bases). CDR1 and CDR2 (germline): SGHAT, FQNNGV. This CDR3 has 14 residues. The germline V and J ends were trimmed by 3 bases and 1 base, with 9 bases remaining between them. DNA of the CDR3: TGTGCCAGCAGCTTGACAGCGTCGAACACTGAAGCTTTCTTT. Translation: CASSLTASNTEAFF.

The sample holds one count of this clone. The chain is built from TRBV5-1 and TRBJ2-3; D may be TRBD2 (6 bases). The V end lost 4 bases, the J end lost 5 bases, and 17 bases lay between the germline ends. Germline V gene data show CDR1 as SGHRS and CDR2 as YFSETQ. The CDR3 has 15 residues. This CDR3 reads CASSVTPGLQDTQYF. The DNA of the CDR3 is TGCGCCAGCAGCGTGACCCCGGGACTCCAAGATACGCAGTATTTT.

This chain connects TRBV3-1 (or the pseudogene TRBV3-2) to TRBJ1-5; D call uncertain. This CDR3 spans 14 amino acids. CDR1 is LGHDT, CDR2 YNNKEL, per germline (reference sequence). Trimming took off 4 bases at V and 1 base at J, with 8 bases between the two ends. The CDR3: CASSPGASNQPQHF. For the CDR3, the DNA is TGTGCCAGCAGCCCGGGAGCAAGCAATCAGCCCCAGCATTTT.

The gene calls are TRBV6-5 and TRBJ1-1; the match to TRBD1 covers 7 bases. V lost 6 bases to trimming and J lost 0 bases; unmatched junction nucleotides: 4. The CDR3 sequence is 14 residues long. Germline V CDR1 and CDR2: MNHEY, SVGAGI. CDR3 nucleotide sequence: TGTGCCAGCAGACAGGGGATGATGAACACTGAAGCTTTCTTT. Amino acid sequence: CASRQGMMNTEAFF.

V usage is TRBV5-1 and J usage is TRBJ2-1; D uncertain. CDR1 SGHRS and CDR2 YFSETQ come from the germline V gene. The CDR3 sequence is 15 residues long. The V end was cut by 3 bases, the J end by 3 bases, with 13 bases between. The CDR3 DNA is TGCGCCAGCAGCTCCGGAGCACTGATCTACAATGAGCAGTTCTTC. This translates into CASSSGALIYNEQFF. The full variable domain, rest sourced from reference TRBV5-1 and TRBJ2-1, is KAGVTQTPRYLIKTRGQQVTLSCSPISGHRSVSWYQQTPGQGLQFLFEYFSETQRNKGNFPGRFSGRQFSNSRSEMNVSTLELGDSALYLCASSSGALIYNEQFFGPGTRLTVL.

J is TRBJ1-2 and V is TRBV5-1; the D gene is possibly TRBD1 (6 bases). Germline V gene sequence: CDR1 SGHRS, CDR2 YFSETQ. This CDR3 region has 12 residues. V was shortened by 4 bases and J by 2 bases, with 6 bases between the two germline ends. The CDR3: CASSGTNYGYTF. The CDR3 DNA reads as TGCGCCAGCAGCGGGACAAACTATGGCTACACCTTC.

The rearrangement uses TRBV5-4 and TRBJ2-7, with D perhaps matching TRBD1 (5 bases). The CDR3 sequence is 15 residues long. V was trimmed by 3 bases and J by 7 bases, leaving 20 bases between them. Germline loops: CDR1 SGHNT, CDR2 YYREEE (reference sequence). CDR3 bases: TGTGCCAGCAGCTCTGGACAAAGAAGCAGAAGAGAGCAGTACTTC. It is translated as CASSSGQRSRREQYF.

V and J are TRBV7-7 and TRBJ2-5, with D hard to call. The V gene's germline CDR1 is SSHAT and CDR2 FNYEAQ (reference sequence). V was shortened by 1 base and J by 5 bases, with 8 bases between the two germline ends. This CDR3 has 13 residues. CDR3 bases: TGTGCCAGCAGCTTAGACGCCCGGGAGACCCAGTACTTC. Encoded protein: CASSLDARETQYF.

This clone was seen a handful of times. The V call is TRBV5-1, the J call TRBJ2-3; TRBD1 is a possible D gene (5 bases). The CDR3 contains 15 residues. V was pared by 2 bases and J by 3 bases, with 13 bases between. Looked up from germline, CDR1 is SGHRS and CDR2 is YFSETQ. The CDR3 coding sequence is TGCGCCAGCAGCTTCGTGGGGCCGCCTACAGATACGCAGTATTTT. Its translation: CASSFVGPPTDTQYF.

The chain employs TRBV11-1 and TRBJ1-2; possible D gene TRBD1, 5 bases. The CDR3 has 12 residues. The V end was cut by 4 bases, the J end by 9 bases, with 12 bases between. Per germline, CDR1 SGHAT and CDR2 FQDESV (reference sequence). In DNA, the CDR3 is TGTGCCAGCAGCTCGGGGGTACGGAGCTACACCTTC. Its translation is CASSSGVRSYTF.

The chain is built from TRBV3-1 (or the pseudogene TRBV3-2) and TRBJ1-4; D is uncertain. This CDR3 has 15 amino acids. Trimming pared 3 bases from V and 8 bases from J, leaving 16 bases between. CDR1 is LGHDT and CDR2 is YNNKEL in the germline V gene (reference sequence). The CDR3 sequence: CASSQNRGKEEKLFF. The CDR3 bases are TGTGCCAGCAGCCAGAACCGGGGAAAGGAGGAAAAACTGTTTTTT.

This chain connects TRBV11-2 to TRBJ1-2; D remains ambiguous. Germline V gene sequence: CDR1 SGHAT, CDR2 FQNNGV. This CDR3 has 13 amino acids. V lost 1 base to trimming and J lost 4 bases, with 7 bases between them. The CDR3 region is CASSLVGSYGYTF. Here the CDR3 DNA reads TGTGCCAGCAGCTTAGTGGGGAGCTATGGCTACACCTTC.

V usage is TRBV11-2 and J usage is TRBJ2-5, with 7 nucleotides matching TRBD2. J gave up 4 bases and V 5 bases, and 10 bases lay outside the gene matches. The CDR3 is 15 amino acids. Per the germline V gene, CDR1 is SGHAT and CDR2 is FQNNGV. DNA of the CDR3: TGTGCCAGCAGCCCGAGTCGCGGGGGAAGAGAGACCCAGTACTTC. This translates into CASSPSRGGRETQYF.

The sample holds one count of this clone. The chain has TRBV6-5 and TRBJ1-2; 7 bases fit TRBD1. There are 13 residues in the CDR3. With V trimmed by 1 base and J by 7 bases, 3 bases remained unmatched. Germline V gives CDR1 MNHEY, CDR2 SVGAGI. For the CDR3, the DNA is TGTGCCAGCAGTTACTTGACAGGGAGTGGCTACACCTTC. Amino acid sequence: CASSYLTGSGYTF.

The rearrangement joins TRBV7-8 to TRBJ2-3; D unresolved. This CDR3 contains 14 residues. Per the germline V gene, CDR1 is SGHVS and CDR2 is FQNEAQ. Trimming took off 1 base at V and 2 bases at J, with 7 bases between the two ends. The CDR3: CASSLVSYTDTQYF. For the CDR3, the DNA is TGTGCCAGCAGCTTAGTCTCGTACACAGATACGCAGTATTTT.

The genes are TRBV5-6 and TRBJ2-1, with 10 bases that match TRBD2. The CDR3 loop spans 18 amino acids. Germline CDR1 is SGHDT and CDR2 is YYEEEE. The ends lost 4 bases at V and 1 base at J; junction bases unmatched: 11. CDR3 protein: CASSTVLAGVRSYNEQFF. The CDR3 DNA sequence: TGTGCCAGCAGCACCGTTCTAGCGGGGGTTAGGTCCTACAATGAGCAGTTCTTC.

The chain carries TRBV4-1 and TRBJ2-5, with D possibly TRBD1 on 6 matching bases. Trimming took off 1 base at V and 5 bases at J, with 11 bases between the two ends. The CDR3 sequence is 14 residues long. Germline lookup yields CDR1 MGHRA and CDR2 YSYEKL. CDR3 in amino acids: CASSQVGTQETQYF. As DNA, the CDR3 is TGCGCCAGCAGCCAAGTGGGGACACAGGAGACCCAGTACTTC.

The chain joins TRBV2 to TRBJ2-1, with 8 bases fitting TRBD2. Germline loops: CDR1 SNHLY, CDR2 FYNNEI. There are 13 residues in the CDR3. J was trimmed by 9 bases and V by 11 bases; bases with no gene match: 12. CDR3 DNA: TGTGCCGGAGGGCGAGCGGGGGTGCGTGAGCAGTTCTTC. Translation gives CAGGRAGVREQFF. Full variable domain (rest looked up from reference TRBV2 and TRBJ2-1): EPEVTQTPSHQVTQMGQEVILRCVPISNHLYFYWYRQILGQKVEFLVSFYNNEISEKSEIFDDQFSVERPDGSNFTLKIRSTKLEDSAMYFCAGGRAGVREQFFGPGTRLTVL.

This chain links TRBV7-2 with TRBJ1-2; D gene uncertain. V dropped 5 bases and J dropped 8 bases, with 15 bases sitting between them. Germline V lookup: CDR1 SGHTA, CDR2 FQGNSA. The CDR3 consists of 13 residues. CDR3 in DNA: TGTGCCAGCAGCAAGACGGCGCGGGAGGGCTACACCTTC. This sequence encodes CASSKTAREGYTF. Filled out from reference TRBV7-2 and TRBJ1-2, the complete variable domain reads GAGVSQSPSNKVTEKGKDVELRCDPISGHTALYWYRQSLGQGLEFLIYFQGNSAPDKSGLPSDRFSAERTGGSVSTLTIQRTQQEDSAVYLCASSKTAREGYTFGSGTRLTVV.

The chain is built from TRBV11-2 and TRBJ2-3; tentative D call: TRBD2 (5 bases). CDR1 is SGHAT, CDR2 FQNNGV, per germline. V was clipped by 3 bases and J by 1 base, with 8 bases between them. The CDR3 is 14 residues long. The CDR3 reads CASSFGLGTDTQYF. The CDR3 DNA reads TGTGCCAGCAGCTTCGGACTCGGCACAGATACGCAGTATTTT.